This T cell receptor (beta chain) is from a study of blood T cell repertoires in COVID-19. Original processing methods: It was from reference gene primer amplification that nucleated cell counts were estimated. Here immunoSEQ multiplex PCR was the method, and the copy in TCRdb shows in-frame clones only, minus some. D and trimming come from the DNA, and the V and J calls and clone size come from that table. The sample holds 65,000 to 90,000 clones, 89% seen once. Germline V lookup: CDR1 SGHNT, CDR2 YYREEE (reference sequence). CDR3 size: 14 residues. Deletions cut 5 bases from V and 0 bases from J, with 11 bases between.

Sequences were obtained from peripheral blood. The chain recombines TRBV5-4 with TRBJ1-1; D is perhaps TRBD1 (6 bases). This clonotype was sampled from a man older than 75 with acute or convalescent COVID-19. The CDR3 sequence: CASRDSAVNTEAFF. DNA of the CDR3: TGTGCCAGCAGGGACAGTGCCGTGAACACTGAAGCTTTCTTT.